The 9 T cell receptor beta chains below come from one sample, sequenced in a study of blood T cell repertoires in COVID-19. TCRdb keeps only in-frame clones here, not all; method: immunoSEQ multiplex PCR. Of fewer than 300,000 clones in the sample, over 75% were seen once. Sample: peripheral blood. The receptors here all came from a woman aged 45-65 years with acute or convalescent COVID-19.

There are a few counts of this clone. The chain couples TRBV18 to TRBJ1-5; a possible D gene is TRBD1 (6 bases). CDR3 size: 14 residues. V was cut by 5 bases and J by 5 bases, with 13 bases left in between. Germline V gene lookup returns CDR1 KGHSH and CDR2 LQKENI. The CDR3: CASSSRGQHQPQHF. CDR3 DNA: TGTGCCAGCTCATCCCGCGGACAGCATCAGCCCCAGCATTTT.

This chain joins TRBV5-1 and TRBJ1-3; no reliable D call. The germline CDR1 and CDR2 sequences are SGHRS and YFSETQ. The CDR3 is made up of 15 amino acids. V was shortened by 7 bases and J by 6 bases, with 20 bases between the two germline ends. The CDR3 DNA sequence: TGCGCCAGCGCAGTTGAGGGATGGAAGGAAAACACCATATATTTT. This translates into CASAVEGWKENTIYF.

Regarding this clone: The same CDR3 also results from other DNA sequences found in this sample. The rearrangement joins TRBV7-9 to TRBJ1-2; 9 nucleotides match TRBD1. The CDR3 spans 14 residues. The junction had 1 base not matched to a gene; V was cut back by 1 base and J by 4 bases. From germline, CDR1 is SEHNR and CDR2 FQNEAQ (reference sequence). DNA for the CDR3: TGTGCCAGCAGCTTAGGACAGGGGGGCTATGGCTACACCTTC. Its translation is CASSLGQGGYGYTF.

V and J are TRBV7-6 and TRBJ2-7; 9 nucleotides agree with TRBD2. Germline CDR1 is SGHVS and CDR2 is FNYEAQ. This CDR3 comprises 15 residues. V trimming: 5 bases; J trimming: 3 bases; junction bases outside the gene matches: 8. The CDR3 sequence: CASSPAGTSSYEQYF. In DNA, the CDR3 is TGTGCCAGCAGCCCCGCCGGGACTAGCAGCTACGAGCAGTACTTC.

The rearrangement links TRBV5-1 to TRBJ2-7, with 13 bases fitting TRBD2. V was pared by 2 bases and J by 5 bases, with 10 bases of the junction left unmatched. This CDR3 has 17 amino acids. Germline V CDR1 and CDR2: SGHRS, YFSETQ. The CDR3 is CASSLRLAGGLGHEQYF. Written as DNA, the CDR3 is TGCGCCAGCAGCTTAAGACTAGCGGGAGGTTTGGGCCACGAGCAGTACTTC.

The chain links TRBV5-1 to TRBJ1-1; possibly TRBD1 for D (6 bases). Trimming cost V 4 bases and J 6 bases, with 13 bases left between them. Per germline, CDR1 SGHRS and CDR2 YFSETQ. CDR3 length equals 13 residues. The CDR3 bases are TGCGCCAGCAGCCAAACAGGGACCCCTGAAGCTTTCTTT. It specifies CASSQTGTPEAFF.

The table lists this clone with a few counts. The chain is built from TRBV27 and TRBJ2-4, with 9 bases that match TRBD1. The germline CDR1 and CDR2 sequences are MNHEY and SMNVEV (reference sequence). This CDR3 is 13 amino acids long. Unmatched junction bases numbered 3, after V lost 6 bases and J lost 6 bases. DNA for the CDR3: TGTGCCAGCAGCGGACAGGGGATAAACATTCAGTACTTC. Residues: CASSGQGINIQYF.

The chain uses TRBV28 and TRBJ2-7, with unresolved D. The germline gives CDR1 MDHEN, CDR2 SYDVKM. The CDR3 runs 12 residues. Trimming cost V 7 bases and J 6 bases, with 13 bases left between them. Here the CDR3 DNA reads TGTGCCAGCACCAAACCCGGAGTCGAGCAGTACTTC. As protein: CASTKPGVEQYF. The full variable domain, its missing parts supplied by reference TRBV28 and TRBJ2-7, is DVKVTQSSRYLVKRTGEKVFLECVQDMDHENMFWYRQDPGLGLRLIYFSYDVKMKEKGDIPEGYSVSREKKERFSLILESASTNQTSMYLCASTKPGVEQYFGPGTRLTVT.

V and J are TRBV6-6 and TRBJ2-7; possible D gene TRBD2, 6 bases. CDR1 is MNHNY and CDR2 is SVGAGI in the germline V gene (reference sequence). V was cut by 5 bases and J by 6 bases, with 20 bases left in between. CDR3 length equals 15 residues. The CDR3 nucleotides are TGTGCCAGCAGTCGAGTGCGGGGAGCGAACGGCGAGCAGTACTTC. Protein: CASSRVRGANGEQYF.